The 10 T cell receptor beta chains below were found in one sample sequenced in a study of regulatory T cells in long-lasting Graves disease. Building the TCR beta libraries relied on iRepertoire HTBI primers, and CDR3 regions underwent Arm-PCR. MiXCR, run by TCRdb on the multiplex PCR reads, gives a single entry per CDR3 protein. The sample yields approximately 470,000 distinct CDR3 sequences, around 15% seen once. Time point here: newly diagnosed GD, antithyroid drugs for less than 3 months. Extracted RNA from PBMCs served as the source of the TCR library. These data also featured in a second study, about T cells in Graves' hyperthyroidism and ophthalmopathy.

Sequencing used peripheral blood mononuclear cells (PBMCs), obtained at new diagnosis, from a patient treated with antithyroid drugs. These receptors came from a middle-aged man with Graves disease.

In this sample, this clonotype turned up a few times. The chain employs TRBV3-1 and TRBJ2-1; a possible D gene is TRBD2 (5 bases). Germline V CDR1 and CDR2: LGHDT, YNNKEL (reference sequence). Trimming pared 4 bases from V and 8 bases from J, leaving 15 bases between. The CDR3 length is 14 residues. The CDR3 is CASSRGPFKDEQFF. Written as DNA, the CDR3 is TGTGCCAGCAGCCGAGGGCCGTTTAAGGATGAGCAGTTCTTC.

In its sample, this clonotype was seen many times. CDR3 bases: TGCGCCAGCAGCAAAATAGCGGTGAGCTCCTACAATGAGCAGTTCTTC. It translates to CASSKIAVSSYNEQFF. This rearrangement joins TRBV5-1 to TRBJ2-1, with a possible D match to TRBD2 (6 bases). V gave up 4 bases and J gave up 0 bases, with 14 bases separating them. There are 16 residues in the CDR3. Germline V gene sequence: CDR1 SGHRS, CDR2 YFSETQ. Variable domain in full (rest from reference TRBV5-1 and TRBJ2-1): KAGVTQTPRYLIKTRGQQVTLSCSPISGHRSVSWYQQTPGQGLQFLFEYFSETQRNKGNFPGRFSGRQFSNSRSEMNVSTLELGDSALYLCASSKIAVSSYNEQFFGPGTRLTVL.

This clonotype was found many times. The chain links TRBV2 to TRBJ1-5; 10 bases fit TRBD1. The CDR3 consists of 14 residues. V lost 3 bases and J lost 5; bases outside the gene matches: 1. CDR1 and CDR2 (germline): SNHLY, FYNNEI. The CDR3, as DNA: TGTGCCAGCAGTGAGACAGGGGGCCATCAGCCCCAGCATTTT. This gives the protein CASSETGGHQPQHF.

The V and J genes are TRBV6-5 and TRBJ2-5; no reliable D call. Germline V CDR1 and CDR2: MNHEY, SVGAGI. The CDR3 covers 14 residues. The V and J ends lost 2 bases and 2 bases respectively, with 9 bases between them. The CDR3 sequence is CASSYAIGQETQYF. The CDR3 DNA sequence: TGTGCCAGCAGTTACGCCATTGGGCAAGAGACCCAGTACTTC.

The CDR3 DNA reads as TGCGCCAGCAGCCCGAAGGTTAAGGTAGGGTTAAGATACGAGCAGTACTTC. Its translation is CASSPKVKVGLRYEQYF. The genes are TRBV4-1 and TRBJ2-7; no clear D. The CDR3 contains 17 residues. The germline V and J ends were trimmed by 4 bases and 4 bases, with 23 bases remaining between them. Germline V gene lookup returns CDR1 MGHRA and CDR2 YSYEKL.

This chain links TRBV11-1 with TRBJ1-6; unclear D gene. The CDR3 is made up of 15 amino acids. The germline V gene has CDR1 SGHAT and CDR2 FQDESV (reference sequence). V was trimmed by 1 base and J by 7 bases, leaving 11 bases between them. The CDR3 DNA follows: TGTGCCAGCAGCTTAGAAAGGACGGGAAATTCACCCCTCCACTTT. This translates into CASSLERTGNSPLHF.

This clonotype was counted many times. The CDR3 DNA is TGTGCCAGCAGCCCCCGGGACAGGGGTCTCGACGAGCAGTACTTC. Protein: CASSPRDRGLDEQYF. The chain carries TRBV2 and TRBJ2-7; 10 bases fit TRBD1. Trimming at V came to 6 bases and at J to 5 bases, leaving 10 bases not matched to a gene. CDR1 is SNHLY and CDR2 is FYNNEI in the germline V gene. The CDR3 runs to 15 residues.

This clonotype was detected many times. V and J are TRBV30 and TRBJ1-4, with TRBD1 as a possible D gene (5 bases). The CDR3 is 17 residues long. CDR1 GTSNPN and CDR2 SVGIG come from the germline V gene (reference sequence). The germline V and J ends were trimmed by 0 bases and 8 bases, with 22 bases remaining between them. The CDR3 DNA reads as TGTGCCTGGAGTGTAAGGGGCAGTGGGGGGAGAGGCGAAAAACTGTTTTTT. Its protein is CAWSVRGSGGRGEKLFF.

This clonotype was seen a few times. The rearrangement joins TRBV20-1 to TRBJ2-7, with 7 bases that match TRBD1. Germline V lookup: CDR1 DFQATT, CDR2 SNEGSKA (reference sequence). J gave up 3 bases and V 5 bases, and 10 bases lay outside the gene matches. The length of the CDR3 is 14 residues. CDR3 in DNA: TGCAGTGCTGAAACCGGGACAGAGATCTACGAGCAGTACTTC. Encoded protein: CSAETGTEIYEQYF.

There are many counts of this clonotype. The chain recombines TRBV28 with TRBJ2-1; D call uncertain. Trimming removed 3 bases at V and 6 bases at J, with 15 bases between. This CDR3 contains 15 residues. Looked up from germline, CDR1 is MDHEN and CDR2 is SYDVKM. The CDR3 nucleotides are TGTGCCAGCAGTTTGCCCCGGCAGGTCCCCAATGAGCAGTTCTTC. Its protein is CASSLPRQVPNEQFF.